Listed here is a single T cell receptor beta chain. This specimen comes from a study of blood T cell repertoires in COVID-19. Study information: The origin of the acute and convalescent COVID-19 samples was the United States, Italy and Spain. PBMCs, B-cell-depleted T cells, or T cells provided the cDNA or gDNA that made up the material.

Methods used by the authors: The authors estimated nucleated cell counts from reference gene primer amplification. Repertoires were generated with immunoSEQ multiplex PCR, while TCRdb's copy carries only in-frame clones and drops some. The DNA gave D and trimming, while V, J and clone size come from that table. The repertoire includes 350,000 to 450,000 clones, 85% to 90% of them detected once, and around 3% sits in the top ten. From germline, CDR1 is SGHRS and CDR2 YFSETQ. V trimming: 4 bases; J trimming: 0 bases; junction bases outside the gene matches: 3. This CDR3 has 15 residues. This chain uses TRBV5-1 with TRBJ1-5, with 8 bases that match TRBD1. The receptor was isolated from a human donor in a cohort sampled during active COVID-19. Source material: peripheral blood. The chain's CDR3 is CASSRTGSSNQPQHF. The CDR3 DNA sequence: TGCGCCAGCAGCCGGACAGGGTCTAGCAATCAGCCCCAGCATTTT.